This T cell receptor (beta chain) was retrieved from a study of PD-1 blockade in classical Hodgkin lymphoma. General observations from the study: It was CD4+ TCR diversity, not CD8+, that rose significantly by C4D1. Among the patients, those starting nivolumab under 1 year after ASCT were excluded. It was among complete responders that baseline diversity resembled that of newly diagnosed patients.

Relapses following autologous stem cell transplantation were seen in all patients, with brentuximab vedotin exposure varying. Complete response, partial response or progressive disease made up the best responses. The ends were cut back, 5 bases at V and 8 bases at J, with 23 bases in the middle. This CDR3 comprises 16 residues. Germline CDR1 and CDR2: SGHTS and YDEGEE. Comments on this clone: The antigen is unknown.

Clones were read by immunoSEQ multiplex PCR, and TCRdb kept only the in-frame ones, dropping some. The sample consists of 100,000 or so clones, about 89% of them appearing once. The chain joins TRBV5-8 to TRBJ2-1; D might be TRBD2 (5 bases). Sequences were derived from peripheral blood mononuclear cells (PBMCs), sampled before the second cycle of nivolumab. This receptor was identified in a human donor with classical Hodgkin lymphoma. The CDR3 DNA reads TGTGCCAGCAGTCCGCCCCCGGGGATCTTGTCCTATGAGCAGTTCTTC. This codes for CASSPPPGILSYEQFF.